Presented here are 23 T cell receptor beta chains from one specimen sequenced in a study of T cell responses to AZD1222 COVID-19 vaccine. TCRdb's copy holds only in-frame clones and misses some; the assay was immunoSEQ multiplex PCR. In the table there are some 100,000 clones, more than 75% of which are singletons. This specimen consisted of peripheral blood, obtained 28 days after the second AZD1222 dose. The receptors were gathered from an adult who received the AZD1222 COVID-19 vaccine.

This chain connects TRBV15 to TRBJ2-7; TRBD1 might be the D (6 bases). This CDR3 comprises 16 residues. Germline loops: CDR1 LNHNV, CDR2 YYDKDF (reference sequence). V was trimmed by 0 bases and J by 4 bases, leaving 16 bases between them. CDR3 protein: CATSRDLLARGYEQYF. The CDR3 DNA is TGTGCCACCAGCAGAGATCTCCTTGCCAGGGGTTACGAGCAGTACTTC.

The V call is TRBV2, the J call TRBJ1-5, with D perhaps TRBD1 (5 bases). The CDR3 runs to 15 residues. From germline, CDR1 is SNHLY and CDR2 FYNNEI. Trimming shortened V by 4 bases and J by 8 bases, and 18 bases separated the two germline ends. CDR3 sequence reads: CASSGGRDPLEPQHF. The CDR3 nucleotides read TGTGCCAGCAGTGGGGGCAGGGACCCCCTAGAGCCCCAGCATTTT.

The CDR3 DNA reads as TGTGCCAGCAGCTTGGCCGCGGGGCCCTATGGCTACACCTTC. Its translation: CASSLAAGPYGYTF. The rearrangement joins TRBV5-6 to TRBJ1-2; possibly TRBD1 for D (5 bases). This CDR3 has 14 amino acids. Germline assignment: CDR1 SGHDT and CDR2 YYEEEE. Trimming removed 0 bases from V and 4 bases from J, with 10 bases in between. Full variable domain (rest looked up from reference TRBV5-6 and TRBJ1-2): DAGVTQSPTHLIKTRGQQVTLRCSPKSGHDTVSWYQQALGQGPQFIFQYYEEEERQRGNFPDRFSGHQFPNYSSELNVNALLLGDSALYLCASSLAAGPYGYTFGSGTRLTVV.

The chain has TRBV30 and TRBJ2-7, with 8 bases matching TRBD1. The CDR3 is made up of 13 amino acids. Germline V gives CDR1 GTSNPN, CDR2 SVGIG (reference sequence). With 4 bases clipped from V and 5 bases from J, the junction kept 7 bases outside the gene matches. Written as DNA, the CDR3 is TGTGCCTGGACGGGACAGGTTTACGACGAGCAGTACTTC. Amino acid sequence: CAWTGQVYDEQYF.

This chain links TRBV18 with TRBJ2-7, with 11 bases matching TRBD2. This CDR3 contains 14 residues. Germline V gene lookup returns CDR1 KGHSH and CDR2 LQKENI. The trim removed 5 bases at V and 2 bases at J, leaving 2 bases unmatched. The CDR3 here is CASSELAGAYEQYF. The CDR3 region has the DNA TGTGCCAGCTCAGAACTAGCGGGAGCCTACGAGCAGTACTTC.

The chain carries TRBV4-3 and TRBJ1-2; D remains ambiguous. The germline V gene encodes CDR1 LGHNA and CDR2 YSLEER. This CDR3 has 14 residues. The V end was cut by 3 bases, the J end by 3 bases, with 11 bases between. CDR3 loop: CASSQGKTYYGYTF. DNA of the CDR3: TGCGCCAGCAGCCAGGGAAAGACCTACTATGGCTACACCTTC.

This clone occurred once. The chain is built from TRBV9 and TRBJ2-7, with 7 bases fitting TRBD1. CDR3 length: 15 residues. V lost 4 bases to trimming and J lost 2 bases; unmatched junction nucleotides: 9. Germline V gene data show CDR1 as SGDLS and CDR2 as YYNGEE. CDR3 protein: CASSKGQVPTYEQYF. DNA of the CDR3: TGTGCCAGCAGCAAAGGACAGGTCCCAACCTACGAGCAGTACTTC.

A word on this clone: At one end, the junction sequence differs from germline, possibly due to a read error. The chain recombines TRBV30 with TRBJ1-2, with unresolved D. In germline, CDR1 is GTSNPN, CDR2 SVGIG (reference sequence). This CDR3 has 11 residues. In DNA, the CDR3 is TGTGCCTGGACCATTTCGGGCAGACGCGCCTTC. It encodes CAWTISGRRAF.

This clone came up once. This chain uses TRBV4-1 with TRBJ1-4, with 10 bases fitting TRBD1. Germline CDR1 MGHRA, CDR2 YSYEKL. V shed 4 bases and J 8 bases; nucleotides not matched to a gene: 4. CDR3 length equals 14 residues. CDR3 residues: CASSRTGGREKLFF. The CDR3, as DNA: TGCGCCAGCAGCCGGACAGGGGGGAGAGAAAAACTGTTTTTT.

This CDR3 is CASSPSGGMEGNYGYTF. The CDR3 region has the DNA TGTGCCAGCTCACCGTCGGGGGGCATGGAGGGTAACTATGGCTACACCTTC. The V call is TRBV18, the J call TRBJ1-2; D may be TRBD1 (6 bases). V lost 3 bases to trimming and J lost 1 base, with 18 bases between them. Germline loops: CDR1 KGHSH, CDR2 LQKENI. CDR3 length: 17 residues.

The chain has TRBV9 and TRBJ1-2; D unresolved. This CDR3 is 14 amino acids long. The ends were cut back, 0 bases at V and 2 bases at J, with 8 bases in the middle. In germline, CDR1 is SGDLS, CDR2 YYNGEE. This chain's CDR3 is CASSVAGVNYGYTF. Written as DNA, the CDR3 is TGTGCCAGCAGCGTAGCGGGAGTGAACTATGGCTACACCTTC.

The chain combines TRBV28 with TRBJ1-5; 8 bases agree with TRBD1. This CDR3 region has 16 residues. V was pared by 5 bases and J by 2 bases, with 8 bases of the junction left unmatched. Per germline, CDR1 MDHEN and CDR2 SYDVKM. The CDR3 DNA follows: TGTGCCAGCAGTCCCCGACAGGGGATGGGCAATCAGCCCCAGCATTTT. Protein: CASSPRQGMGNQPQHF.

The chain has TRBV7-3 and TRBJ1-1; TRBD1 agrees at 7 bases. The V and J ends lost 1 base and 10 bases, in that order; junction bases with no gene match: 21. Germline V gene data show CDR1 as SGHTA and CDR2 as FQGTGA. The length of the CDR3 is 18 residues. The CDR3, as DNA: TGTGCCAGCAGCTTAATACGAAGACAATCTGACAGGGAAGTTGGAGCTTTCTTT. Translating gives CASSLIRRQSDREVGAFF.

This clone was seen only a few times. Here the CDR3 reads CASSSDPGGGPSYEQYF. The CDR3 DNA reads as TGTGCCAGCAGCTCCGACCCTGGCGGGGGCCCCTCCTACGAGCAGTACTTC. The chain has TRBV7-9 and TRBJ2-7, with a possible D match to TRBD2 (7 bases). Germline V gives CDR1 SEHNR, CDR2 FQNEAQ (reference sequence). V lost 4 bases and J 0 bases, leaving 19 bases between the germline ends. The CDR3 is 17 amino acids.

The chain recombines TRBV11-2 with TRBJ1-2; no clear D. The CDR3 covers 13 residues. Trimming took off 0 bases at V and 5 bases at J, with 7 bases between the two ends. Looked up from germline, CDR1 is SGHAT and CDR2 is FQNNGV. CDR3 DNA: TGTGCCAGCAGCTTAGAGCGTCGATATGGCTACACCTTC. Amino acid sequence: CASSLERRYGYTF.

This chain connects TRBV14 to TRBJ2-1; the match to TRBD1 covers 11 bases. J gave up 11 bases and V 1 base, and 7 bases lay outside the gene matches. The germline CDR1 and CDR2 sequences are SGHDN and FVKESK. The CDR3 length is 15 residues. CDR3 nucleotide sequence: TGTGCCAGCAGCCAAGTAGGTGGGACAGGGGGAAAGCAGTTCTTC. It is translated as CASSQVGGTGGKQFF.

This chain joins TRBV18 and TRBJ1-1; a weak D match, TRBD1 (6 bases). The CDR3 runs 14 residues. Trimming stripped 2 bases from V and 2 bases from J, with 9 bases between. Germline values: CDR1 KGHSH, CDR2 LQKENI. CDR3 DNA sequence: TGTGCCAGCTCACCAACAGGGAGTAACACTGAAGCTTTCTTT. Amino acids: CASSPTGSNTEAFF.

The chain combines TRBV5-1 with TRBJ2-7; 8 bases fit TRBD2. The germline V gene has CDR1 SGHRS and CDR2 YFSETQ. Trimming at V came to 7 bases and at J to 0 bases, leaving 6 bases not matched to a gene. This CDR3 has 14 amino acids. CDR3 nucleotide sequence: TGCGCCAGCTCTTTGCGGGGGGTCTCCTACGAGCAGTACTTC. Translating gives CASSLRGVSYEQYF.

This chain uses TRBV30 with TRBJ1-1; no reliable D call. With 0 bases removed from V and 4 bases from J, the gap between germline ends came to 9 bases. CDR1 and CDR2 (germline): GTSNPN, SVGIG (reference sequence). The CDR3 is 13 residues long. CDR3 in DNA: TGTGCCTGGAGTGTGGGGTCGAGCACTGAAGCTTTCTTT. This gives the protein CAWSVGSSTEAFF.

The chain joins TRBV18 to TRBJ1-2; 9 nucleotides agree with TRBD1. With V trimmed by 3 bases and J by 8 bases, 7 bases remained unmatched. The CDR3 is 14 amino acids. From germline, CDR1 is KGHSH and CDR2 LQKENI. The chain's CDR3 is CASSPDRGSGGYTF. CDR3 in DNA: TGTGCCAGCTCACCGGACAGGGGCTCTGGCGGCTACACCTTC.

This clone came up once. This rearrangement joins TRBV21-1 to TRBJ1-3. TRBV21-1 counts as a pseudogene. The CDR3 has 16 residues. The CDR3 sequence is CASSKPSGNSRNTIYF. The CDR3 DNA sequence: TGTGCCAGCAGCAAACCTTCCGGGAACTCGCGAAACACCATATATTTT.

CDR3 sequence (DNA): TGTGCCAGCAGCTTAGAAGCTACAGGGAGAAGAGCTTTCTTT. Protein sequence: CASSLEATGRRAFF. V gene TRBV7-2 combines with J gene TRBJ1-1, with D tentatively TRBD1 (6 bases). V was cut by 1 base and J by 10 bases, with 16 bases left in between. Germline V gene data show CDR1 as SGHTA and CDR2 as FQGNSA. The CDR3 is made up of 14 amino acids.

This sequence joins TRBV7-9 and TRBJ1-2; 10 positions match TRBD1. CDR3 length equals 15 residues. The J segment lost 7 bases and the V segment lost 1 base, leaving 6 bases of the junction unmatched. Germline CDR1 and CDR2: SEHNR and FQNEAQ (reference sequence). CDR3 residues: CASSLVGTGASGYTF. DNA for the CDR3: TGTGCCAGCAGCTTAGTAGGGACAGGGGCTAGTGGCTACACCTTC. The whole variable domain, remainder taken from reference TRBV7-9 and TRBJ1-2, is DTGVSQNPRHKITKRGQNVTFRCDPISEHNRLYWYRQTLGQGPEFLTYFQNEAQLEKSRLLSDRFSAERPKGSFSTLEIQRTEQGDSAMYLCASSLVGTGASGYTFGSGTRLTVV.